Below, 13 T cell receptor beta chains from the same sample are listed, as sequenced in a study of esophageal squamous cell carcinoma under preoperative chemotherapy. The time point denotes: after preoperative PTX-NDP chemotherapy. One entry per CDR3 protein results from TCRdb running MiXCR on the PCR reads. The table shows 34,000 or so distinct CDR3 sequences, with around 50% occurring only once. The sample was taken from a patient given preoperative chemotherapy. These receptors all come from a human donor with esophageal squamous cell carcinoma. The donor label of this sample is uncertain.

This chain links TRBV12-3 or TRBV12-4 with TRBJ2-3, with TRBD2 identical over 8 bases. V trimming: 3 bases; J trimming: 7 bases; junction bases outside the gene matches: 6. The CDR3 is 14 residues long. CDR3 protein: CASSLSSGMHTQYF. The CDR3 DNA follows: TGTGCCAGCAGTTTGAGTAGCGGGATGCATACGCAGTATTTT.

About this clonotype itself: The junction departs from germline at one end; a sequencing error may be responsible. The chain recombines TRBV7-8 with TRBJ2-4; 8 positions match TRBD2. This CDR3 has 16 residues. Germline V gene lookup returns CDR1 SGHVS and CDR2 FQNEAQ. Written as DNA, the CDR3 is TGTGCCAGCAGCAACCCGGGGGGGGGAGCCAGAAACATTCAGTACTTT. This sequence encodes CASSNPGGGARNIQYF.

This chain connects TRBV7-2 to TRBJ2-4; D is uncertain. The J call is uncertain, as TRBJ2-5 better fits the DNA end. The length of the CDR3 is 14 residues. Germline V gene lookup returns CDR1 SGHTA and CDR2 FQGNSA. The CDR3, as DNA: TGTGCGAGGATCCGCGGCCTTGCCAAAGAGACCCAGTACTTC. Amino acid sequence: CARIRGLAKETQYF.

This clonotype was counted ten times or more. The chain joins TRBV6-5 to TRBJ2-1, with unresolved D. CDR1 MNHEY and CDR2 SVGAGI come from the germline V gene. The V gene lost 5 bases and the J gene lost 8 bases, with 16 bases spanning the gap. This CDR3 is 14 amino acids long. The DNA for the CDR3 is TGTGCCAGCAGTCCCGGACCCGGTTCCGATGAGCAGTTCTTC. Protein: CASSPGPGSDEQFF.

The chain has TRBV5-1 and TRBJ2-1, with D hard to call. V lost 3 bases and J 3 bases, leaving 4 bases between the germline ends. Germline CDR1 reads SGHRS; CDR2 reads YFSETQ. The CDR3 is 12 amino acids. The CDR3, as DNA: TGCGCCAGCAGCTCGATCTACAATGAGCAGTTCTTC. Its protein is CASSSIYNEQFF.

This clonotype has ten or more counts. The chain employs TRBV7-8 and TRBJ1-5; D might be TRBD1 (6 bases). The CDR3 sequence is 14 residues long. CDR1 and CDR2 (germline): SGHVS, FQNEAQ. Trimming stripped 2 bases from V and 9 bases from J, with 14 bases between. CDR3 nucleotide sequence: TGTGCCAGCAGCTTAAGGGACACCCAAGGGCCCCAGCATTTT. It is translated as CASSLRDTQGPQHF.

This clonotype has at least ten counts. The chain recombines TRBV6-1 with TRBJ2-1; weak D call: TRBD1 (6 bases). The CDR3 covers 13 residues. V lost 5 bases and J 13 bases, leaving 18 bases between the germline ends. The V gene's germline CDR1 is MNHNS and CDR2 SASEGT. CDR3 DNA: TGTGCCAGCAGTAGGGGGTCCCAAGAGACCCAGTTCTTC. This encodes CASSRGSQETQFF.

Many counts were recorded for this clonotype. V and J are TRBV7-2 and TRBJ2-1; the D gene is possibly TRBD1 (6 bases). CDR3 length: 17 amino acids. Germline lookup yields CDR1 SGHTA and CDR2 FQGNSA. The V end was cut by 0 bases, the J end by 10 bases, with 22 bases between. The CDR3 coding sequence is TGTGCCAGCAGCTTAGCCGTTCCCCGGACAGCAGGCTACGAGCAGTTCTTC. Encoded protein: CASSLAVPRTAGYEQFF.

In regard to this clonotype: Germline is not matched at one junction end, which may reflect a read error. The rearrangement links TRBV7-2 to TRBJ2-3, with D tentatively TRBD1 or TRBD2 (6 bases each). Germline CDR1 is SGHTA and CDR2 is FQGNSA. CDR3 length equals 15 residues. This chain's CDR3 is CASGVGGWATNTQYF. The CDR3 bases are TGTGCCAGCGGAGTAGGGGGGTGGGCCACAAACACTCAGTATTTC.

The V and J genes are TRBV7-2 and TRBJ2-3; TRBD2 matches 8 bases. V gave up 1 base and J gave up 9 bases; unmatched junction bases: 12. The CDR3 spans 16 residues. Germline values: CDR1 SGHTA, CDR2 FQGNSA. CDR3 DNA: TGTGCCAGCAGCTTAGTGTCGGGGGGGTCGGAAGAGACGCAGTATTTT. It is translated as CASSLVSGGSEETQYF.

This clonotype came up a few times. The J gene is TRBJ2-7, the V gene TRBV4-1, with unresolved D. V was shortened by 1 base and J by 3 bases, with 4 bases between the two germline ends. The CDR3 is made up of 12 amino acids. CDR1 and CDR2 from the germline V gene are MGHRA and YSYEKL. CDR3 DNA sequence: TGCGCCAGCAGCCAAGGCTTCTACGAGCAGTACTTC. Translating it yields CASSQGFYEQYF.

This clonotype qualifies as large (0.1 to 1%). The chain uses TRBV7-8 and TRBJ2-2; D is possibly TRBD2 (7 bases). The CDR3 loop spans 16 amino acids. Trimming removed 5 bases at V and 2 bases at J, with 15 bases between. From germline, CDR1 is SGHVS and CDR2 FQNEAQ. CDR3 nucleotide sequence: TGTGCCAGCAGCCGCCTAGGGGGGGCAAACACCGGGGAGCTGTTTTTT. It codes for CASSRLGGANTGELFF.

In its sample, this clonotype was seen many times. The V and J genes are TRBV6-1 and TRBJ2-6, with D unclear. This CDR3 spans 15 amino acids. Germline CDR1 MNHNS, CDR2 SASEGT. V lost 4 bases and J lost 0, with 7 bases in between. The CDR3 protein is CASSAYHSGANVLTF. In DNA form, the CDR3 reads TGTGCCAGCAGTGCTTATCACTCTGGGGCCAACGTCCTGACTTTC.